These T cell receptor beta chains were read from a single sample in a study of PD-1 blockade in classical Hodgkin lymphoma. Sequenced by immunoSEQ multiplex PCR; TCRdb stores in-frame clones only, minus some. The data show around 30,000 clones, around 71% seen once. The source was peripheral blood mononuclear cells (PBMCs), collected before the second cycle of nivolumab. All receptors derive from a human donor with classical Hodgkin lymphoma. Both conserved end residues are part of each CDR3. The order of the fields is V gene, D gene, J gene, clone size, CDR3 length, CDR3 protein, CDR3 DNA. A D gene is named only where the DNA matches it firmly. A row's size may be missing; if present it is once, few, many or a size class.

v_gene: TRBV6-5; d_gene: NA; j_gene: TRBJ1-1; abundance: NA; len: 13; CDR3aa: CASSYGGRAEAFF; CDR3nt: TGTGCCAGCAGTTATGGGGGGCGGGCTGAAGCTTTCTTT
v_gene: TRBV30; d_gene: NA; j_gene: TRBJ2-7; abundance: NA; len: 19; CDR3aa: CAWTLGFGTGGGGVSEQYF; CDR3nt: TGTGCCTGGACCCTAGGATTCGGGACAGGCGGCGGGGGGGTCTCCGAGCAGTACTTC
v_gene: TRBV7-9; d_gene: NA; j_gene: TRBJ1-1; abundance: once; len: 13; CDR3aa: CASSLQGNTEAFF; CDR3nt: TGTGCCAGCAGCTTGCAGGGGAACACTGAAGCTTTCTTT
v_gene: TRBV20-1; d_gene: NA; j_gene: TRBJ2-7; abundance: NA; len: 11; CDR3aa: CSANGGYEQYF; CDR3nt: TGCAGTGCTAATGGGGGATACGAGCAGTACTTC
v_gene: TRBV10-3; d_gene: NA; j_gene: TRBJ2-1; abundance: NA; len: 17; CDR3aa: CAISETLDISFSNEQFF; CDR3nt: TGTGCCATCAGTGAAACTTTGGACATCTCATTTTCCAATGAGCAGTTCTTC
v_gene: TRBV30; d_gene: NA; j_gene: TRBJ1-1; abundance: NA; len: 12; CDR3aa: CACNTGQGPAFF; CDR3nt: TGTGCCTGTAATACAGGGCAGGGGCCAGCTTTCTTT
v_gene: TRBV28; d_gene: NA; j_gene: TRBJ2-1; abundance: NA; len: 14; CDR3aa: CASSFLQNYNEQFF; CDR3nt: TGTGCCAGCAGTTTTCTACAGAATTACAATGAGCAGTTCTTC
v_gene: TRBV9; d_gene: NA; j_gene: TRBJ1-1; abundance: medium-sized; len: 14; CDR3aa: CASSDNSGNTEAFF; CDR3nt: TGTGCCAGCAGCGACAATTCCGGTAACACTGAAGCTTTCTTT
v_gene: TRBV10-3; d_gene: NA; j_gene: TRBJ1-2; abundance: NA; len: 13; CDR3aa: CAISVDLSDGYTF; CDR3nt: TGTGCCATCAGTGTGGACCTCTCGGATGGCTACACCTTC
v_gene: TRBV28; d_gene: TRBD1; j_gene: TRBJ2-7; abundance: NA; len: 14; CDR3aa: CASSLWDREYEQYF; CDR3nt: TGTGCCAGCAGTTTGTGGGACAGGGAGTACGAGCAGTACTTC
v_gene: TRBV10-3; d_gene: NA; j_gene: TRBJ1-1; abundance: NA; len: 15; CDR3aa: CAISDSVGGRTEAFF; CDR3nt: TGTGCCATCAGTGATAGTGTGGGCGGAAGAACTGAAGCTTTCTTT
v_gene: TRBV11-1; d_gene: NA; j_gene: TRBJ2-7; abundance: NA; len: 15; CDR3aa: CASSPVGSRSYEQYF; CDR3nt: TGTGCCAGCAGCCCGGTGGGGAGTCGGTCCTACGAGCAGTACTTC
v_gene: TRBV11-2; d_gene: NA; j_gene: TRBJ2-7; abundance: few; len: 15; CDR3aa: CASRHYTARGYEQYF; CDR3nt: TGTGCCAGCAGACATTACACGGCTCGAGGCTACGAGCAGTACTTC
v_gene: TRBV2; d_gene: NA; j_gene: TRBJ1-2; abundance: once; len: 14; CDR3aa: CASRAGTMVYGYTF; CDR3nt: TGTGCCAGCAGGGCCGGGACGATGGTCTATGGCTACACCTTC
v_gene: TRBV2; d_gene: NA; j_gene: TRBJ1-1; abundance: few; len: 13; CDR3aa: CASSEGGRTEAFF; CDR3nt: TGTGCCAGCAGTGAAGGGGGGAGGACTGAAGCTTTCTTT
v_gene: TRBV7-6; d_gene: TRBD2; j_gene: TRBJ2-5; abundance: NA; len: 15; CDR3aa: CASGVGGGIQETQYF; CDR3nt: TGTGCCAGCGGAGTGGGGGGAGGGATTCAAGAGACCCAGTACTTC
v_gene: TRBV25-1; d_gene: NA; j_gene: TRBJ1-5; abundance: NA; len: 10; CDR3aa: CASYAGPQHF; CDR3nt: TGTGCCAGCTATGCTGGTCCCCAGCATTTT
v_gene: TRBV29-1; d_gene: NA; j_gene: TRBJ2-3; abundance: NA; len: 14; CDR3aa: CSVVMGGPPDTQYF; CDR3nt: TGCAGCGTTGTAATGGGGGGGCCCCCAGATACGCAGTATTTT
v_gene: TRBV4-3; d_gene: TRBD2; j_gene: TRBJ2-3; abundance: NA; len: 14; CDR3aa: CASSQEGLGDTQYF; CDR3nt: TGCGCCAGCAGCCAAGAGGGACTAGGAGATACGCAGTATTTT
v_gene: TRBV7-6; d_gene: TRBD1; j_gene: TRBJ2-1; abundance: few; len: 16; CDR3aa: CASSPRGTSSYNEQFF; CDR3nt: TGTGCCAGCAGCCCCAGGGGGACGAGCTCCTACAATGAGCAGTTCTTC
v_gene: TRBV7-2; d_gene: NA; j_gene: TRBJ1-2; abundance: NA; len: 15; CDR3aa: CASSLAGGSLHGYTF; CDR3nt: TGTGCCAGCAGCTTAGCGGGCGGGAGCCTTCATGGCTACACCTTC